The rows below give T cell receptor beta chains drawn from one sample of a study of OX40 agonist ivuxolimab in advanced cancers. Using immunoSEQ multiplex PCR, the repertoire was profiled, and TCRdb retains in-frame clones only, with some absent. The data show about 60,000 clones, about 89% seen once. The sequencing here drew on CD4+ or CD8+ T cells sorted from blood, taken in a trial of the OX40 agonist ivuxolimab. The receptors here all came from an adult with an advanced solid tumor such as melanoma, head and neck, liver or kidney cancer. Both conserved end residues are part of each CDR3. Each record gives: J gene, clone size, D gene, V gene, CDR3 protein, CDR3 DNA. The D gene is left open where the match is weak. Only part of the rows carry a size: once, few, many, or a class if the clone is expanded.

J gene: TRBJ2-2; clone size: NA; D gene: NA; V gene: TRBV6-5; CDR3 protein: CASSSRFTGELFF; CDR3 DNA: TGTGCCAGCAGTTCTCGGTTTACCGGGGAGCTGTTTTTT
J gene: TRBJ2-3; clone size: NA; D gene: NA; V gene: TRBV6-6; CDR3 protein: CATPLGKTGQYF; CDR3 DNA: TGTGCCACACCCCTCGGAAAAACGGGACAGTATTTT
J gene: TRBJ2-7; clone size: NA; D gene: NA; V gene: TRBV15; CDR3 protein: CATSAEADLDSYEQYF; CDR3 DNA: TGTGCCACCAGCGCAGAAGCTGACCTAGACTCCTACGAGCAGTACTTC
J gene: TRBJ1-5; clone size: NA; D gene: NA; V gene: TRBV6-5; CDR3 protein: CASSPREGNVWPQHF; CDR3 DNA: TGTGCCAGCAGTCCTCGCGAGGGAAATGTCTGGCCCCAGCATTTT
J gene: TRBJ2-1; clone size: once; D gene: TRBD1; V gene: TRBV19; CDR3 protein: CASSPGQGIYNEQFF; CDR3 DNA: TGTGCCAGTAGTCCCGGACAGGGCATCTACAATGAGCAGTTCTTC
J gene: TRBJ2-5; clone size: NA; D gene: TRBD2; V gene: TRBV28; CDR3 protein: CASSLASGGGRTQYF; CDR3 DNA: TGTGCCAGCAGTTTAGCTAGCGGGGGGGGACGGACCCAGTACTTC
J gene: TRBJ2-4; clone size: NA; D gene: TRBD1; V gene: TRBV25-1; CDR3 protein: CASRPGTADIQYF; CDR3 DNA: TGTGCCAGCAGACCCGGGACAGCAGACATTCAGTACTTC
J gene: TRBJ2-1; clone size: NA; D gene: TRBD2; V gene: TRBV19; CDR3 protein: CASSLSGTSGRREQFF; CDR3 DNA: TGTGCCAGTAGCCTCTCCGGGACTAGCGGGAGGAGGGAGCAGTTCTTC
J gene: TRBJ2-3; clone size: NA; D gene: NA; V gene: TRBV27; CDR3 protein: CASSQGGAQGTQYF; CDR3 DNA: TGTGCCAGCAGCCAGGGGGGGGCCCAGGGTACGCAGTATTTT
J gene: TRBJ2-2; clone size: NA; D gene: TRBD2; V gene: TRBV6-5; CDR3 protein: CASSYGAGVDTGELFF; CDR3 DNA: TGTGCCAGCAGTTACGGGGCGGGAGTTGACACCGGGGAGCTGTTTTTT
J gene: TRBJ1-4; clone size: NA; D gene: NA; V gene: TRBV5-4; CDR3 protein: CASSLVQGSATNEKLFF; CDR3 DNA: TGTGCCAGCAGCTTGGTACAGGGATCTGCAACTAATGAAAAACTGTTTTTT
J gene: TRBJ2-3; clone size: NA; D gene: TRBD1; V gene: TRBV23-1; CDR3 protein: CASSPGPRGTGTADTQYF; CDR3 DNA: TGCGCCAGCAGCCCCGGCCCGAGGGGGACAGGGACGGCAGATACGCAGTATTTT
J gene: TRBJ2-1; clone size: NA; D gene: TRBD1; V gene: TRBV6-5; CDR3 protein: CASSSGTGGFEQFF; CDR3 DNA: TGTGCCAGCAGTTCCGGGACAGGCGGCTTTGAGCAGTTCTTC
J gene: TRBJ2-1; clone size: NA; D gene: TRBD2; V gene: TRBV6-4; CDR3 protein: CASSQTSGAYNEQFF; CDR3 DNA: TGTGCCAGCAGTCAGACTAGCGGGGCCTACAATGAGCAGTTCTTC
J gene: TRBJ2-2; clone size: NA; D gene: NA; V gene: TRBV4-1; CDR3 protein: CASSQEVGLYLWELFF; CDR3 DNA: TGCGCCAGCAGCCAAGAAGTTGGCCTATACTTATGGGAGCTGTTTTTT
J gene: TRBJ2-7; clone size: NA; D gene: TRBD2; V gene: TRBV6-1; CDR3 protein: CAIGGSVYEQYF; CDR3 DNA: TGTGCCATCGGCGGGAGTGTCTACGAGCAGTACTTC
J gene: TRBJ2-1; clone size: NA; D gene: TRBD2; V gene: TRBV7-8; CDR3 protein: CASRASRGLAAVNEQFF; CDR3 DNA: TGTGCCAGCAGGGCATCTAGGGGACTAGCGGCTGTCAATGAGCAGTTCTTC
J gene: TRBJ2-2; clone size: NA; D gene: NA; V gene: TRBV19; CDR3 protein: CASSAHRDINTGELFF; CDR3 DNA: TGTGCCAGTAGTGCTCACCGGGATATCAACACCGGGGAGCTGTTTTTT
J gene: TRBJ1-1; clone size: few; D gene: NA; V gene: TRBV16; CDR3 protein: CASSQSIYRITEAFF; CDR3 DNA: TGTGCCAGCAGCCAATCGATTTACAGGATTACTGAAGCTTTCTTT
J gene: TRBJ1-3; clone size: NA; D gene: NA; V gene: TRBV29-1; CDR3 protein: CSVEVPGNTIYF; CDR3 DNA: TGCAGCGTTGAGGTCCCTGGAAACACCATATATTTT
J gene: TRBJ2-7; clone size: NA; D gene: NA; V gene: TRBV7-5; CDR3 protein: CARADYEQYF; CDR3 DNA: TGTGCCAGAGCTGACTACGAGCAGTACTTC
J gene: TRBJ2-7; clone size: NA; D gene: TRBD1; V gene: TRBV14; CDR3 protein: CASSPTGQGYEQYF; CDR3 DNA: TGTGCCAGCAGTCCCACGGGACAGGGCTACGAGCAGTACTTC
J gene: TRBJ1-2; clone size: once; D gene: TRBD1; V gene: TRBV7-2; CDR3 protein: CASSSGGTVYSYTF; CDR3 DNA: TGTGCCAGCAGTTCCGGAGGGACAGTCTATAGCTACACCTTC
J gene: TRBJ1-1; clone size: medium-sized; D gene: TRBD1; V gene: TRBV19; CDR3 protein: CASSTPGQAHEAFF; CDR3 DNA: TGTGCCAGTAGTACCCCGGGACAGGCTCATGAAGCTTTCTTT
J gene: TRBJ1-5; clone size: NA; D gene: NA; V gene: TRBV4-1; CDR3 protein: CASSQSTGQGNQHF; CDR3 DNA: TGCGCCAGCAGCCAATCGACGGGACAAGGTAACCAGCATTTT
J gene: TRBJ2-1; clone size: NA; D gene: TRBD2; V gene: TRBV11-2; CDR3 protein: CASSLGILAVSNEQFF; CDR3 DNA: TGTGCCAGCAGCTTAGGTATACTAGCGGTCTCCAATGAGCAGTTCTTC
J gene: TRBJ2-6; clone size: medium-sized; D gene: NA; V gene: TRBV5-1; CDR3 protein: CASSEGNSGANVLTF; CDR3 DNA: TGCGCCAGCAGCGAAGGGAACTCTGGGGCCAACGTCCTGACTTTC
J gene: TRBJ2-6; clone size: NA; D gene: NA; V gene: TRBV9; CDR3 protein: CASSHQTGMGTGANVLTF; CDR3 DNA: TGTGCCAGCAGCCACCAGACAGGTATGGGAACTGGGGCCAACGTCCTGACTTTC
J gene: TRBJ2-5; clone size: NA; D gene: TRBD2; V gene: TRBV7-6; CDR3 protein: CASSRTSGSGETQYF; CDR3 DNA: TGTGCCAGCAGCCGTACTAGCGGGAGTGGGGAGACCCAGTACTTC
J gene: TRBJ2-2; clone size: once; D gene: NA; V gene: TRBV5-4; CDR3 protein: CASRAGGVGRTGELFF; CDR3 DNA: TGTGCCAGCAGGGCTGGAGGGGTGGGTCGAACCGGGGAGCTGTTTTTT
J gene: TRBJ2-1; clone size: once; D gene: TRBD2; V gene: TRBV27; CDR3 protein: CASSFTSGVARSNEQFF; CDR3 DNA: TGTGCCAGCAGTTTCACCAGCGGGGTGGCACGGTCCAATGAGCAGTTCTTC
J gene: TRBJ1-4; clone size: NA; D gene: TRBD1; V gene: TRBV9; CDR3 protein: CASSRSGTENEKLFF; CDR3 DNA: TGTGCCAGCAGCCGTTCCGGGACAGAGAATGAAAAACTGTTTTTT
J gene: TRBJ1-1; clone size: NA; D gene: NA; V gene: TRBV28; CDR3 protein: CASSFRRGTEAFF; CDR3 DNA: TGTGCCAGCAGTTTTAGAAGGGGCACTGAAGCTTTCTTT
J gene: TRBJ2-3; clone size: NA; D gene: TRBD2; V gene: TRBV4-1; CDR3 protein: CASSQVSGGTDTQYF; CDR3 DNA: TGCGCCAGCAGCCAAGTCTCGGGAGGAACAGATACGCAGTATTTT
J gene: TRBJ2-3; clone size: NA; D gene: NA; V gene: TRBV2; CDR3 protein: CASRSFPSTDTQYF; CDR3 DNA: TGTGCCAGCAGAAGTTTCCCTAGCACAGATACGCAGTATTTT
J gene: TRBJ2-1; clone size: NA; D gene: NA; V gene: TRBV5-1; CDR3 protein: CASSLYGNEQFF; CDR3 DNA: TGCGCCAGCAGCTTGTATGGTAATGAGCAGTTCTTC
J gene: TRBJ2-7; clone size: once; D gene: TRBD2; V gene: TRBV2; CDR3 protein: CASSEGVAGTFSYEQYF; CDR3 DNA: TGTGCCAGCAGTGAGGGGGTAGCGGGGACCTTCTCCTACGAGCAGTACTTC